The 24 T cell receptor beta chains in this list originate from one sample, sequenced in a study of blood T cell repertoires in COVID-19. Measured with immunoSEQ multiplex PCR; TCRdb has only the in-frame clones, and not every one. The sample lists 150,000 to 200,000 clones, about 85% occurring once. What was sequenced was peripheral blood. Receptors were obtained from a man in his 60s who had recovered from COVID-19.

The chain joins TRBV6-5 to TRBJ1-2; maybe TRBD1 (5 bases). With 11 bases removed from V and 2 bases from J, the gap between germline ends came to 15 bases. There are 13 residues in the CDR3. Germline CDR1 and CDR2: MNHEY and SVGAGI. The CDR3 protein is CAEGVGPNYGYTF. Written as DNA, the CDR3 is TGTGCCGAAGGGGTCGGGCCGAACTATGGCTACACCTTC.

This clone was observed a few times. The V and J genes are TRBV19 and TRBJ2-7, with TRBD2 identical over 12 bases. In germline, CDR1 is LNHDA, CDR2 SQIVND (reference sequence). The CDR3 extends over 13 amino acids. Trimming at V came to 8 bases and at J to 4 bases, leaving 3 bases not matched to a gene. The CDR3 region has the DNA TGTGCCAGTGCACTAGCGGGGGGATACGAGCAGTACTTC. Its translation: CASALAGGYEQYF. The full variable domain, in which reference TRBV19 and TRBJ2-7 provide the parts outside the CDR3, is DGGITQSPKYLFRKEGQNVTLSCEQNLNHDAMYWYRQDPGQGLRLIYYSQIVNDFQKGDIAEGYSVSREKKESFPLTVTSAQKNPTAFYLCASALAGGYEQYFGPGTRLTVT.

This clone appeared a few times. CDR3 protein: CASSEQNYGYTF. In nucleotides, the CDR3 is TGTGCCAGCAGTGAACAGAACTATGGCTACACCTTC. The chain joins TRBV2 to TRBJ1-2; no clear D. Germline lookup yields CDR1 SNHLY and CDR2 FYNNEI. Trimming took off 2 bases at V and 2 bases at J, with 3 bases between the two ends. The CDR3 extends over 12 amino acids.

This clone was seen a single time. The V call is TRBV30, the J call TRBJ2-2; 9 bases line up with TRBD1. Germline loops: CDR1 GTSNPN, CDR2 SVGIG (reference sequence). Trimming cost V 1 base and J 4 bases; bases outside gene matches: 7. The length of the CDR3 is 16 residues. The CDR3 DNA is TGTGCCTGGAGTGCCGTGACAGGGGGAGGCACCGGGGAGCTGTTTTTT. Translation: CAWSAVTGGGTGELFF.

Points on this clone: This sample also contains other DNA sequences that code for the same CDR3. The chain is built from TRBV12-3 or TRBV12-4 and TRBJ2-1, with 7 bases that match TRBD2. Trimming removed 6 bases from V and 4 bases from J; junction bases left unmatched: 3. This CDR3 is built from 13 residues. CDR3 sequence (DNA): TGTGCCAGCAGCCCGGGAGGATACAATGAGCAGTTCTTC. Residues: CASSPGGYNEQFF.

The V gene is TRBV19, the J gene TRBJ1-3; weak D call: TRBD1 (6 bases). V was shortened by 6 bases and J by 0 bases, with 12 bases between the two germline ends. Per the germline V gene, CDR1 is LNHDA and CDR2 is SQIVND (reference sequence). This CDR3 comprises 15 residues. The CDR3 DNA is TGTGCCAGTAGCGCTCGGGACACCTCTGGAAACACCATATATTTT. Translation: CASSARDTSGNTIYF.

This clone was recorded only once. The genes are TRBV6-5 and TRBJ1-1; 9 positions match TRBD1. The CDR3 contains 14 residues. Germline loops: CDR1 MNHEY, CDR2 SVGAGI. The trim removed 6 bases at V and 3 bases at J, leaving 5 bases unmatched. The CDR3 sequence is CASSLRDRDTEAFF. In DNA, the CDR3 is TGTGCCAGCAGCCTCCGGGACAGGGACACTGAAGCTTTCTTT.

The rearrangement links TRBV6-6 to TRBJ1-4; possible D gene TRBD1, 6 bases. There are 18 residues in the CDR3. Trimming took off 5 bases at V and 3 bases at J, with 22 bases between the two ends. Germline CDR1 reads MNHNY; CDR2 reads SVGAGI (reference sequence). The CDR3 is CASSLNNMIRGPNEKLFF. The CDR3 DNA reads as TGTGCCAGCAGTCTGAACAATATGATCAGGGGACCTAATGAAAAACTGTTTTTT.

V and J are TRBV24-1 and TRBJ2-5; 10 bases agree with TRBD2. CDR1 KGHDR and CDR2 SFDVKD come from the germline V gene. The CDR3 loop spans 15 amino acids. V lost 5 bases, J lost 5 bases, and 7 bases stayed unmatched. The CDR3 spells CATSGFSGGSETQYF. In DNA, the CDR3 is TGTGCCACCAGTGGATTTAGCGGGGGGTCGGAGACCCAGTACTTC.

In this sample, this clone turned up a few times. The rearrangement joins TRBV6-6 to TRBJ1-1; D call uncertain. The V end was cut by 6 bases, the J end by 5 bases, with 19 bases between. Germline V CDR1 and CDR2: MNHNY, SVGAGI (reference sequence). The CDR3 is 15 residues long. The chain's CDR3 is CASSLSRDAGTEAFF. The CDR3 bases are TGTGCCAGCAGCTTATCTCGGGATGCGGGGACTGAAGCTTTCTTT.

The CDR3 region has the DNA TGTGCCAGCAGCTACGACAAAAACACCGGGGAGCTGTTTTTT. Translating it yields CASSYDKNTGELFF. The chain employs TRBV13 and TRBJ2-2; D unresolved. CDR1 PRHDT and CDR2 FYEKMQ come from the germline V gene (reference sequence). V lost 4 bases and J 2 bases, leaving 8 bases between the germline ends. The CDR3 length is 14 residues.

In this sample, this clone turned up once. The chain uses TRBV2 and TRBJ1-2; no clear D. CDR1 is SNHLY and CDR2 is FYNNEI in the germline V gene. The CDR3 is 13 amino acids. V was trimmed by 7 bases and J by 8 bases, leaving 17 bases between them. The CDR3 coding sequence is TGTGCCAGCATACAAGACGGCTTCGGGGGCTACACCTTC. Translated, it gives CASIQDGFGGYTF.

CDR3 sequence reads: CASSLRTANTEAFF. In DNA form, the CDR3 reads TGTGCCAGCAGCTTACGAACAGCGAACACTGAAGCTTTCTTT. J is TRBJ1-1 and V is TRBV11-2; D is uncertain. Per germline, CDR1 SGHAT and CDR2 FQNNGV. CDR3 length equals 14 residues. Trimming removed 2 bases from V and 1 base from J, with 8 bases in between.

This clone was seen once. The CDR3 bases are TGTGCCAGCACTCCCGGGGTAAACCAAGAGACCCAGTACTTC. Protein: CASTPGVNQETQYF. The chain recombines TRBV5-8 with TRBJ2-5; maybe TRBD2 (5 bases). V lost 6 bases and J 0 bases, leaving 12 bases between the germline ends. The germline CDR1 and CDR2 sequences are SGHTS and YDEGEE. The CDR3 spans 14 residues.

The chain uses TRBV19 and TRBJ2-1; 9 nucleotides align to TRBD2. After removal of 5 bases from V and 8 bases from J, the junction contained 4 bases not matched to a gene. Germline lookup yields CDR1 LNHDA and CDR2 SQIVND (reference sequence). There are 13 residues in the CDR3. The CDR3 DNA follows: TGTGCCAGTAGTCCCCGGACTAGCGATGAGCAGTTCTTC. It encodes CASSPRTSDEQFF.

V gene TRBV30 combines with J gene TRBJ1-6, with no clear D. CDR1 is GTSNPN and CDR2 is SVGIG in the germline V gene (reference sequence). The CDR3 is made up of 11 amino acids. Deletions cut 0 bases from V and 14 bases from J, with 8 bases between. DNA for the CDR3: TGTGCCTGGAGTGTTGGGCCGGCCCTCCACTTT. Translating gives CAWSVGPALHF. The variable domain in full, completed from reference TRBV30 and TRBJ1-6, reads SQTIHQWPATLVQPVGSPLSLECTVEGTSNPNLYWYRQAAGRGLQLLFYSVGIGQISSEVPQNLSASRPQDRQFILSSKKLLLSDSGFYLCAWSVGPALHFGNGTRLTVT.

V gene TRBV4-2 combines with J gene TRBJ1-2; tentative D call: TRBD1 (5 bases). This CDR3 is 16 amino acids long. V lost 1 base to trimming and J lost 1 base, with 13 bases between them. Germline values: CDR1 LGHNA, CDR2 YNFKEQ. The CDR3 DNA reads as TGTGCCAGCAGCCAAGGGGCAGGGATAAATAACTATGGCTACACCTTC. This encodes CASSQGAGINNYGYTF.

This chain connects TRBV19 to TRBJ2-3; TRBD2 agrees at 12 bases. The CDR3 has 16 residues. CDR1 and CDR2 (germline): LNHDA, SQIVND (reference sequence). J gave up 2 bases and V 6 bases, and 6 bases lay outside the gene matches. The CDR3 region has the DNA TGTGCCAGTAGCAGGGGACTAGCGGGCCCCACAGATACGCAGTATTTT. Translation: CASSRGLAGPTDTQYF. Supplemented by reference TRBV19 and TRBJ2-3, the full variable domain reads DGGITQSPKYLFRKEGQNVTLSCEQNLNHDAMYWYRQDPGQGLRLIYYSQIVNDFQKGDIAEGYSVSREKKESFPLTVTSAQKNPTAFYLCASSRGLAGPTDTQYFGPGTRLTVL.

This clone was observed a few times. This CDR3 is also generated by other DNA sequences in the sample. The V gene is TRBV9, the J gene TRBJ1-1, with no clear D. CDR3 size: 12 residues. CDR1 and CDR2 from the germline V gene are SGDLS and YYNGEE. The V and J ends lost 3 bases and 4 bases respectively, with 7 bases between them. The CDR3, as DNA: TGTGCCAGCAGCGGGGGAGGCACTGAAGCTTTCTTT. This sequence encodes CASSGGGTEAFF.

CDR3 sequence: CASSLGASGGPLTYNEQFF. The CDR3 nucleotides are TGTGCCAGCAGCTTAGGGGCTAGCGGGGGCCCGTTGACCTACAATGAGCAGTTCTTC. The chain uses TRBV7-2 and TRBJ2-1; 10 bases map to TRBD2. Germline CDR1 reads SGHTA; CDR2 reads FQGNSA. V gave up 1 base and J gave up 2 bases; unmatched junction bases: 11. The CDR3 consists of 19 residues.

This clone appeared a few times. CDR3 amino acids: CASSSQGFYGYTF. CDR3 in DNA: TGTGCCAGCAGCTCTCAGGGGTTCTATGGCTACACCTTC. V usage is TRBV7-2 and J usage is TRBJ1-2; a weak D match, TRBD1 (6 bases). Germline V gene sequence: CDR1 SGHTA, CDR2 FQGNSA. Trimming left V 4 bases short and J 4 bases short, with 10 bases between. There are 13 residues in the CDR3.

V usage is TRBV4-1 and J usage is TRBJ1-1, with 7 bases that match TRBD1. CDR3 length: 14 amino acids. Germline loops: CDR1 MGHRA, CDR2 YSYEKL. V shed 6 bases and J 6 bases; nucleotides not matched to a gene: 10. CDR3 coding DNA: TGCGCCAGCAGTCCCAGTACAGGGGCCGCTGAAGCTTTCTTT. Amino acid sequence: CASSPSTGAAEAFF.

This rearrangement joins TRBV18 to TRBJ2-5, with TRBD1 identical over 9 bases. The CDR3 runs to 15 residues. The trim removed 3 bases at V and 5 bases at J, leaving 7 bases unmatched. Germline V lookup: CDR1 KGHSH, CDR2 LQKENI. CDR3 protein: CASSPRTGEGETQYF. In DNA, the CDR3 is TGTGCCAGCTCACCGCGGACAGGGGAGGGGGAGACCCAGTACTTC.

The chain couples TRBV27 to TRBJ1-2; perhaps TRBD1 as D (5 bases). The germline gives CDR1 MNHEY, CDR2 SMNVEV (reference sequence). V lost 5 bases and J lost 4, with 14 bases in between. The CDR3 is 14 residues long. The CDR3, as DNA: TGTGCCAGCAGTCCCCTGACAGCCGCCTATGGCTACACCTTC. Its protein product is CASSPLTAAYGYTF.